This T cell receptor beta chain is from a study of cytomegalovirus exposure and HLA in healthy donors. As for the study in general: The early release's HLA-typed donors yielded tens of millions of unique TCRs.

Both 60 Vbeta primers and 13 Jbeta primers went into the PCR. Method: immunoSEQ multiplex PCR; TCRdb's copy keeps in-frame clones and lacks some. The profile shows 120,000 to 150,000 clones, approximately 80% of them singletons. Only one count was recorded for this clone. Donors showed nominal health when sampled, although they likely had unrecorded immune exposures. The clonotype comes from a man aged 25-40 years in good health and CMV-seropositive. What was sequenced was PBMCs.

CDR3 DNA sequence: TGCGCCAGCAGCCAAGATTTGGGAGCGGGGGCAAGGAATACGCAGTATTTT. Its translation: CASSQDLGAGARNTQYF. The chain joins TRBV4-1 to TRBJ2-3; TRBD2 matches at 8 bases. V shed 0 bases, J shed 7 bases, and the junction held 12 bases outside the gene matches. Per germline, CDR1 MGHRA and CDR2 YSYEKL. CDR3 length: 17 residues.